This T cell receptor beta chain was sequenced during a study of blood T cell repertoires in COVID-19. Study details: The origin of the acute and convalescent COVID-19 samples was the United States, Italy and Spain. Sources were T cells, B-cell-depleted T cells, or PBMCs; the material itself was cDNA or gDNA.

Authors' processing steps: Amplifying reference gene primers gave estimates of nucleated cell counts. Method: immunoSEQ multiplex PCR; TCRdb's copy keeps in-frame clones and lacks some. V and J calls and clone size are copied from that table; D and trimming were computed from the DNA. The profile covers 99,000 or so clones, with 88% appearing a single time and around 1.9% taken by the ten largest. Germline values: CDR1 GTSNPN, CDR2 SVGIG (reference sequence). This CDR3 has 15 amino acids. Losses at the gene ends were 2 bases for V and 2 bases for J; bases not matched to a gene: 2. Seattle patients were enrolled during active infection and followed longitudinally.

This chain links TRBV30 with TRBJ2-6; 8 bases are a match to TRBD1. The sequence was collected from a man aged 50-59 years with COVID-19, enrolled during active disease. Sequenced material: peripheral blood. The CDR3 nucleotides are TGTGCCTGGAGTTTACAGGGGGCTGGGGCCAACGTCCTGACTTTC. This sequence encodes CAWSLQGAGANVLTF.